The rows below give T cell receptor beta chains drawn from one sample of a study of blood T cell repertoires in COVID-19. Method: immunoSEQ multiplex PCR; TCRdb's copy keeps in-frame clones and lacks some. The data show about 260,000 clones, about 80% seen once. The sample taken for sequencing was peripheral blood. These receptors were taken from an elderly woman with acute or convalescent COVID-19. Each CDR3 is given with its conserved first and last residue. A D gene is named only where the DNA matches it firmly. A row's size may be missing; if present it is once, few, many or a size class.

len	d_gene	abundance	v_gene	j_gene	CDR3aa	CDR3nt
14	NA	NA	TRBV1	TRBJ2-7	CTTLTDSSTYEQYF	TGCACCACCCTGACGGACAGCAGCACCTACGAGCAGTACTTC
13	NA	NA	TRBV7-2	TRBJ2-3	CASSPGALGTQYF	TGTGCCAGCAGCCCTGGGGCCTTGGGTACGCAGTATTTT
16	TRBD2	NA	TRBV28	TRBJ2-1	CASSFVAGVGYNEQFF	TGTGCCAGCAGTTTTGTAGCGGGAGTAGGGTACAATGAGCAGTTCTTC
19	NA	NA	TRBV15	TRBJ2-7	CATSRGPPAGTGVPHEQYF	TGTGCCACCAGCAGAGGGCCGCCCGCCGGGACTGGGGTCCCCCACGAGCAGTACTTC
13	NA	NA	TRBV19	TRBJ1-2	CASRIPGTDGYTF	TGTGCCAGTAGGATTCCGGGGACTGATGGCTACACCTTC
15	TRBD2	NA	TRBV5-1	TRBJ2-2	CASSPGASGTGELFF	TGCGCCAGCAGCCCCGGGGCTAGCGGCACCGGGGAGCTGTTTTTT
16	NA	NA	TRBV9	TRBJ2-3	CASSATSRASTDTQYF	TGTGCCAGCAGCGCTACTAGCAGAGCCAGCACAGATACGCAGTATTTT
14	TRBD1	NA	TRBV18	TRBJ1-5	CASSVQGANQPQHF	TGTGCCAGCTCAGTACAGGGGGCGAATCAGCCCCAGCATTTT
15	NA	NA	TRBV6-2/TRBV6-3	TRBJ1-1	CASSYSSSGVTEAFF	TGTGCCAGCAGTTACTCGAGTTCGGGAGTCACTGAAGCTTTCTTT
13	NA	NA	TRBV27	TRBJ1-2	CASRDSNNYGYTF	TGTGCCAGCCGGGACTCAAATAACTATGGCTACACCTTC
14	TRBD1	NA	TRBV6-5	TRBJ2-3	CASSRDRGRDTQYF	TGTGCCAGCAGCCGGGACAGGGGTAGGGATACGCAGTATTTT
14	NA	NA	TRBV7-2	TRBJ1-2	CASSLVAREGGYTF	TGTGCCAGCAGCTTAGTTGCCAGGGAAGGCGGCTACACCTTC
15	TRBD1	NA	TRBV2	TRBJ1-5	CASSYRGQSNQPQHF	TGTGCCAGCAGTTACAGGGGGCAGAGCAATCAGCCCCAGCATTTT
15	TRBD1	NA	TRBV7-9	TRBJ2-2	CAGPGQGLNTGELFF	TGTGCGGGTCCGGGACAGGGTTTGAACACCGGGGAGCTGTTTTTT
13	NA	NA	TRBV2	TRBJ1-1	CASSTTRNTEAFF	TGTGCCAGCAGCACCACAAGGAACACTGAAGCTTTCTTT
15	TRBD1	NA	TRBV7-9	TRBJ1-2	CASSSLRGLGYGYTF	TGTGCCAGCAGCTCCCTAAGGGGGCTGGGCTATGGCTACACCTTC
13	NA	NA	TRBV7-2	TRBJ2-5	CASSLVIQETQYF	TGTGCCAGCAGTCTAGTCATCCAAGAGACCCAGTACTTC
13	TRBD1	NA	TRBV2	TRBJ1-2	CASSRQGESGYTF	TGTGCCAGCAGCCGACAGGGGGAAAGTGGCTACACCTTC
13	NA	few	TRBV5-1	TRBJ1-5	CASSAGKGQPQHF	TGCGCCAGCAGCGCAGGGAAGGGCCAGCCCCAGCATTTT
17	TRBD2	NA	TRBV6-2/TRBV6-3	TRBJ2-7	CASSFDRTSGRTYEQYF	TGTGCCAGCAGCTTCGACAGAACTAGCGGGAGGACCTACGAGCAGTACTTC
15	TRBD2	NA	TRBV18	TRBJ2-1	CASSDSGTRRNEQFF	TGTGCCAGCTCAGATTCCGGGACTAGGCGGAATGAGCAGTTCTTC
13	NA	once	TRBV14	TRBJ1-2	CASSLRGGISYTF	TGTGCCAGCAGCCTCCGAGGGGGTATTAGCTACACCTTC
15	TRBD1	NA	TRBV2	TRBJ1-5	CASKGNRGSNQPQHF	TGTGCCAGCAAAGGGAACAGGGGTAGCAATCAGCCCCAGCATTTT
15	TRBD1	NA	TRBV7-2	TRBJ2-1	CASSLGQGSSNEQFF	TGTGCCAGCAGCTTAGGACAGGGCAGTTCCAATGAGCAGTTCTTC
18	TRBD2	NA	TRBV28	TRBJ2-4	CASSSIGTSGLAKNIQYF	TGTGCCAGCAGTTCTATTGGGACTAGCGGTCTAGCCAAAAACATTCAGTACTTC
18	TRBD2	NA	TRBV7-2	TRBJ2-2	CASSSGLAGGPITGELFF	TGTGCCAGCAGCTCCGGACTAGCGGGGGGCCCCATCACCGGGGAGCTGTTTTTT
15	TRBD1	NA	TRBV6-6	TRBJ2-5	CASSYSQGPQETQYF	TGTGCCAGCAGTTACTCACAGGGGCCCCAAGAGACCCAGTACTTC
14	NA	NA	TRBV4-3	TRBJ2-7	CASSRRDTAYEQYF	TGCGCCAGCAGCCGCCGGGACACCGCATACGAGCAGTACTTC
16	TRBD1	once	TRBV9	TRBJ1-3	CASSARQGLRGNTIYF	TGTGCCAGCAGCGCAAGACAGGGATTGCGCGGAAACACCATATATTTT
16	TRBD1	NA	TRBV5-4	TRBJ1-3	CASSVNRGISGNTIYF	TGTGCCAGCAGCGTCAACAGGGGTATCTCTGGAAACACCATATATTTT
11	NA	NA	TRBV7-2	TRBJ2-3	CASSFRDTQYF	TGTGCCAGCAGCTTCCGTGATACGCAGTATTTT
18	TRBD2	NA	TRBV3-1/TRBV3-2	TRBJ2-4	CARSQSLGRGDTGDIQYF	TGTGCCCGCAGCCAATCCCTGGGACGGGGGGATACGGGGGACATTCAGTACTTC
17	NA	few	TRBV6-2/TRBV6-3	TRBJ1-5	CASSYSTQGAKGQPQHF	TGTGCCAGCAGTTACTCAACTCAGGGCGCTAAGGGCCAGCCCCAGCATTTT
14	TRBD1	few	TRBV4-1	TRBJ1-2	CASSQDTGAYGYTF	TGCGCCAGCAGCCAAGATACAGGGGCCTATGGCTACACCTTC
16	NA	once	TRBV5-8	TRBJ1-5	CASSYPGDYSNQPQHF	TGTGCCAGCAGCTACCCAGGGGATTATAGCAATCAGCCCCAGCATTTT
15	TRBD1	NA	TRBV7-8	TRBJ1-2	CASSDTGALNYGYTF	TGTGCCAGCAGCGACACAGGGGCCCTTAACTATGGCTACACCTTC
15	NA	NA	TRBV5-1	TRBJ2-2	CASTPVAGNTGELFF	TGCGCCAGCACCCCTGTCGCGGGGAACACCGGGGAGCTGTTTTTT
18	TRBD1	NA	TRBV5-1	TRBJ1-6	CASSLNPGTGFNNSPLHF	TGCGCCAGCAGCTTAAACCCCGGGACAGGGTTCAATAATTCACCCCTCCACTTT
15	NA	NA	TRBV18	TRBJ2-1	CASSPGTSSYNEQFF	TGTGCCAGCTCACCCGGGACTTCTTCCTACAATGAGCAGTTCTTC
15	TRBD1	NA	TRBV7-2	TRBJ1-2	CASSDRDRGNYGYTF	TGTGCCAGCAGCGACCGGGACAGGGGTAACTATGGCTACACCTTC
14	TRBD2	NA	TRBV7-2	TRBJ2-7	CASSLANSGGEQYF	TGTGCCAGCAGCTTAGCGAATAGCGGGGGCGAGCAGTACTTC